This is a list of T cell receptor beta chains from one sample in a study of blood T cell repertoires in COVID-19. Here immunoSEQ multiplex PCR was the method, and the copy in TCRdb shows in-frame clones only, minus some. The sample contains fewer than 130,000 clones, almost 80% of which appear only once. The sample taken for sequencing was peripheral blood. The receptors were sampled from a woman at least 80 years old with active or convalescent COVID-19. Both conserved end residues are part of each CDR3. A D gene is named only where the DNA matches it firmly. Only part of the rows carry a size: once, few, many, or a class if the clone is expanded.

CASSFLADTQYF TGCGCCAGCAGCTTTCTAGCAGATACGCAGTATTTT TRBV5-1 . . TRBJ2-3
CASSTSVDLNTEAFF TGCGCCAGCAGCACTTCAGTCGACTTGAACACTGAAGCTTTCTTT TRBV5-1 . . TRBJ1-1
CASSPGLVFRDEQFF TGTGCCAGTAGTCCGGGACTAGTGTTTAGGGATGAGCAGTTCTTC TRBV19 TRBD2 . TRBJ2-1
CASSQKGTAYTEAFF TGCGCCAGCAGCCAAAAAGGCACAGCCTACACTGAAGCTTTCTTT TRBV4-1 . . TRBJ1-1
CASSPGLAGGWPYEQYF TGTGCCAGCAGCCCGGGACTAGCGGGAGGGTGGCCCTACGAGCAGTACTTC TRBV3-1/TRBV3-2 TRBD2 . TRBJ2-7
CATSDLRTGELFF TGTGCCACCAGTGATTTGCGTACCGGGGAGCTGTTTTTT TRBV24-1 . . TRBJ2-2
CASSPPRGTQYF TGTGCCAGCAGCCCCCCCCGGGGTACGCAGTATTTT TRBV7-2 . . TRBJ2-3
CASSLEGTAVQETQYF TGCGCCAGCAGCTTGGAAGGGACAGCCGTCCAAGAGACCCAGTACTTC TRBV5-1 TRBD1 . TRBJ2-5
CASSPMWAGMAGELFF TGTGCCAGCAGCCCTATGTGGGCAGGGATGGCCGGGGAGCTGTTTTTT TRBV7-3 . . TRBJ2-2
CASSQGTSGSSNEQFF TGTGCCAGCAGCCAAGGGACTAGCGGGAGTTCGAATGAGCAGTTCTTC TRBV3-1/TRBV3-2 TRBD2 . TRBJ2-1
CASSFRTGSYNEQFF TGTGCCAGCAGCTTTCGGACGGGATCGTACAATGAGCAGTTCTTC TRBV11-2 . . TRBJ2-1
CASSLDRGFGPQHF TGTGCCAGCAGCTTAGACAGGGGTTTTGGGCCCCAGCATTTT TRBV7-2 TRBD1 . TRBJ1-5
CASSLLAGVPDTQYF TGTGCCAGCAGTTTACTAGCGGGAGTTCCAGATACGCAGTATTTT TRBV27 TRBD2 once TRBJ2-3
CASSQDWSGTYEQYF TGCGCCAGCAGCCAAGATTGGTCAGGGACCTACGAGCAGTACTTC TRBV4-1 . few TRBJ2-7
CASSSPRGNNEQFF TGTGCCAGCAGCTCCCCCCGGGGGAACAATGAGCAGTTCTTC TRBV11-2 . . TRBJ2-1
CASSSGARNEQFF TGTGCCAGCAGTTCAGGGGCGCGGAATGAGCAGTTCTTC TRBV5-6 . . TRBJ2-1
CSVGTGTGTGELFF TGCAGCGTTGGAACCGGGACAGGCACCGGGGAGCTGTTTTTT TRBV29-1 TRBD1 . TRBJ2-2
CASSDGLGSSYEQYF TGTGCCAGCAGCGACGGACTCGGGAGCTCCTACGAGCAGTACTTC TRBV7-2 . once TRBJ2-7
CASSVGQGNEKLFF TGTGCCAGCAGCGTGGGACAGGGTAATGAAAAACTGTTTTTT TRBV9 TRBD1 . TRBJ1-4
CASSQGLAGHTSYNEQFF TGCGCCAGCAGCCAAGGACTAGCGGGGCACACCTCCTACAATGAGCAGTTCTTC TRBV4-3 TRBD2 once TRBJ2-1
CATQRWAQSGNTIYF TGTGCCACCCAACGTTGGGCTCAATCTGGAAACACCATATATTTT TRBV6-5 . . TRBJ1-3
CASSLSYRQGALTEAFF TGTGCCAGCAGTTTATCGTATCGGCAGGGGGCGCTTACTGAAGCTTTCTTT TRBV27 TRBD1 . TRBJ1-1
CSVEEAVGRPSGNTIYF TGCAGCGTTGAAGAGGCCGTAGGCAGGCCCTCTGGAAACACCATATATTTT TRBV29-1 . . TRBJ1-3
CAWSAGLANEQFF TGTGCCTGGAGTGCGGGACTAGCCAATGAGCAGTTCTTC TRBV30 TRBD2 . TRBJ2-1
CASSTGLAGVYEQFF TGTGCTAGCAGCACAGGACTAGCGGGAGTCTATGAGCAGTTCTTC TRBV7-7 TRBD2 . TRBJ2-1
CASSGLWGGSGANVLTF TGTGCCAGCAGTGGTCTGTGGGGGGGCTCTGGGGCCAACGTCCTGACTTTC TRBV25-1 TRBD2 . TRBJ2-6
CASSPPGWTEAFF TGTGCCAGCAGCCCGCCGGGTTGGACTGAAGCTTTCTTT TRBV2 . . TRBJ1-1
CASSVQGNQPQHF TGTGCCAGCAGCGTACAGGGTAATCAGCCCCAGCATTTT TRBV5-4 . once TRBJ1-5
CASSLRQGKNSPLHF TGTGCCAGCAGCCTAAGACAGGGGAAGAATTCACCCCTCCACTTT TRBV5-4 TRBD1 few TRBJ1-6
CASSLVGRVDGYTF TGCGCCAGCAGCTTGGTAGGGAGGGTTGACGGCTACACCTTC TRBV5-1 . . TRBJ1-2
CASTHGSLDSPLHF TGTGCCAGCACCCACGGGAGTCTGGATTCACCCCTCCACTTT TRBV6-5 . . TRBJ1-6
CASSPGGSGYEQYF TGTGCCAGCAGTCCCGGGGGTAGCGGGTACGAGCAGTACTTC TRBV28 TRBD2 . TRBJ2-7
CASRTTGSTNEKLFF TGTGCCAGCAGGACCACAGGGTCAACTAATGAAAAACTGTTTTTT TRBV5-5 . . TRBJ1-4
CAWSVPGTLREQFF TGTGCCTGGAGTGTACCGGGGACACTCCGTGAGCAGTTCTTC TRBV30 . . TRBJ2-1
CASSPGQGAADTQYF TGTGCCAGCAGCCCGGGACAGGGGGCGGCAGATACGCAGTATTTT TRBV11-3 TRBD1 . TRBJ2-3
CASSLTGFDQPQHF TGTGCCAGCAGCCTTACAGGGTTCGATCAGCCCCAGCATTTT TRBV5-6 . . TRBJ1-5
CASQAQAVGSGNTIYF TGCGCCAGCCAGGCCCAAGCGGTTGGGTCTGGAAACACCATATATTTT TRBV5-1 . . TRBJ1-3
CASSLKQGPYNSPLHF TGTGCCAGCAGCTTAAAACAGGGACCCTATAATTCACCCCTCCACTTT TRBV7-2 . few TRBJ1-6
CASSRSGGAGVRADTQYF TGTGCCAGCAGCCGGTCCGGCGGTGCGGGAGTTAGGGCAGATACGCAGTATTTT TRBV7-2 TRBD2 few TRBJ2-3
CASSLLPGSYNEQFF TGCGCCAGCAGCTTGTTGCCGGGCTCCTACAATGAGCAGTTCTTC TRBV5-1 . . TRBJ2-1
CASSAGTGDYSPLHF TGTGCCAGCAGTGCCGGGACAGGGGATTATTCACCCCTCCACTTT TRBV2 TRBD1 . TRBJ1-6
CASSLPYDRAWLHGYTF TGTGCCAGCAGTTTACCCTACGACAGGGCATGGTTGCATGGCTACACCTTC TRBV28 TRBD1 . TRBJ1-2
CASSLLKGLGASGRDEQYF TGTGCCAGCAGCTTATTGAAGGGCTTAGGGGCTAGCGGGAGGGACGAGCAGTACTTC TRBV7-8 TRBD2 . TRBJ2-7
CASSLEQDNQPQHF TGTGCCAGCAGCTTGGAACAGGATAATCAGCCCCAGCATTTT TRBV5-5 . . TRBJ1-5
CASSAYDNEQFF TGTGCCAGCAGCGCCTACGACAATGAGCAGTTCTTC TRBV9 . . TRBJ2-1
CASSFSSPGEQYF TGTGCCAGCAGTTTTTCGTCTCCGGGGGAGCAGTACTTC TRBV27 . . TRBJ2-7
CASSAGYSPLHF TGTGCCAGCAGTGCGGGTTACTCACCCCTCCACTTT TRBV2 . few TRBJ1-6
CASSYSKGTFQETQYF TGTGCCAGCAGTTACTCGAAAGGGACTTTTCAAGAGACCCAGTACTTC TRBV6-6 . . TRBJ2-5
CASSQDRATSGSINEQFF TGTGCCAGCAGCCAAGATCGTGCGACTAGCGGGAGTATTAATGAGCAGTTCTTC TRBV3-1/TRBV3-2 TRBD2 . TRBJ2-1